These T cell receptor beta chains were read from a single sample in a study of blood T cell repertoires in COVID-19. Sequencing was performed with immunoSEQ multiplex PCR; in TCRdb, only in-frame clones are kept and a portion is missing. Of 150,000 to 160,000 clones listed, about 85% were seen once; the top ten hold roughly 0.62%. Sample: peripheral blood. Receptors were obtained from a man in his fifties or sixties with COVID-19, enrolled during active disease. CDR3s include the opening cysteine and the closing phenylalanine or tryptophan. A D gene is named only where the DNA matches it firmly. The size field is filled for only some rows; it gives once, few, many or a size class.

>.|TRBJ1-1|TRBV11-3|.
TGTGCCAGCAGCTACCGGGGGGGAAGGAGCACTGAAGCTTTCTTT
CASSYRGGRSTEAFF
>.|TRBJ1-5|TRBV6-5|.
TGTGCCAGCAGCGAGAGAGGGCGAAGCAATCAGCCCCAGCATTTT
CASSERGRSNQPQHF
>.|TRBJ1-6|TRBV11-2|.
TGTGCCAGCAGCTTACAGGGCCTCAATAATTCACCCCTCCACTTT
CASSLQGLNNSPLHF
>.|TRBJ2-5|TRBV18|.
TGTGCCAGCTCACCGAGGCAGTTGGAGACCCAGTACTTC
CASSPRQLETQYF
>.|TRBJ1-2|TRBV6-5|.
TGTGCCAGCACCTTCACCACAGGCTACTATGGCTACACCTTC
CASTFTTGYYGYTF
>few|TRBJ2-5|TRBV7-2|.
TGTGCCAGCAGCCTCGGGACACAGAAAGAGACCCAGTACTTC
CASSLGTQKETQYF
>.|TRBJ2-7|TRBV4-2|.
TGTGCCAGCAGCCAGGCACAGGGCTACGAGCAGTACTTC
CASSQAQGYEQYF
>few|TRBJ1-1|TRBV19|.
TGTGCCAGTAGTGGCAAGGTGGCAGGGACTGAAGCTTTCTTT
CASSGKVAGTEAFF
>once|TRBJ2-3|TRBV9|.
TGTGCCAGCAGCGTAGCTGCGGGGAGCGCAGATACGCAGTATTTT
CASSVAAGSADTQYF
>.|TRBJ2-6|TRBV7-2|.
TGTGCCAGCAGTTACCAGGGGGGTACTGGGGCCAACGTCCTGACTTTC
CASSYQGGTGANVLTF
>.|TRBJ1-5|TRBV6-2/TRBV6-3|.
TGTGCCAGCAGCCTACAGGGCCGCCAGCCCCAGCATTTT
CASSLQGRQPQHF
>.|TRBJ2-3|TRBV2|TRBD2
TGTGCCAGCTTAAGCGGGGGGACTTCAGATACGCAGTATTTT
CASLSGGTSDTQYF
>.|TRBJ1-4|TRBV30|.
TGTGCCTGGAGTGTACGTAGGGGTAATGAAAAACTGTTTTTT
CAWSVRRGNEKLFF
>few|TRBJ1-1|TRBV7-8|.
TGTGCCAGCAGCTACCGAACAGGGAGGGGTGAAGCTTTCTTT
CASSYRTGRGEAFF
>.|TRBJ2-3|TRBV5-1|TRBD2
TGCGCCAGCAGCTTCGGGGGGGCCGGAGATACGCAGTATTTT
CASSFGGAGDTQYF
>.|TRBJ1-4|TRBV15|TRBD1
TGTGCCACCAGCAGAGTTAGACAGGGAGGTGAAAAACTGTTTTTT
CATSRVRQGGEKLFF
>.|TRBJ2-1|TRBV28|TRBD2
TGTGCCAGCAGTTTGATAGCGGGGGCCGGCGAAAAATATGAGCAGTTCTTC
CASSLIAGAGEKYEQFF
>.|TRBJ2-7|TRBV24-1|.
TGTGCCACCAGTGACCCCCGGGACAAGGCCTACGAGCAGTACTTC
CATSDPRDKAYEQYF
>.|TRBJ1-2|TRBV19|.
TGTGCCAGTAGCTCCCAGGGTTATGGCTACACCTTC
CASSSQGYGYTF
>.|TRBJ2-2|TRBV6-1|TRBD1
TGTGCCAGCAGTGAAGCGGCGGGCAGGGGGCGGCCCGGGGAGCTGTTTTTT
CASSEAAGRGRPGELFF
>.|TRBJ1-2|TRBV5-6|.
TGTGCCAGCAGCCCGACAGAGCTCTATGGCTACACCTTC
CASSPTELYGYTF
>.|TRBJ2-3|TRBV3-1/TRBV3-2|TRBD1
TGTGCCAGCAGCCAAGGACAGGGGCCCACAGATACGCAGTATTTT
CASSQGQGPTDTQYF
>.|TRBJ2-7|TRBV6-2/TRBV6-3|TRBD1
TGTGCCAGCAGTAAACGGACAGGGGGTTTCTACGAGCAGTACTTC
CASSKRTGGFYEQYF
>.|TRBJ2-7|TRBV6-2/TRBV6-3|.
TGTGCCAGCAGTCCACAGGGAGAAGGGCGGTACGAGCAGTACTTC
CASSPQGEGRYEQYF
>.|TRBJ2-7|TRBV6-5|.
TGTGCCAGCAGTTACTTCCGGGAGCGAACCTACGAGCAGTACTTC
CASSYFRERTYEQYF
>.|TRBJ2-7|TRBV3-1/TRBV3-2|TRBD1
TGTGCCAGCAGCCAAGATGGGAGGACAGGGCCACAGCAGTACTTC
CASSQDGRTGPQQYF
>.|TRBJ2-7|TRBV5-1|TRBD1
TGCGCCAGCAGCCCGGGACAGGGGGGGTACGAGCAGTACTTC
CASSPGQGGYEQYF
>.|TRBJ2-1|TRBV14|TRBD2
TGTGCCAGCAGCCTAGCGGGAGGGCCTGAGCAGTTCTTC
CASSLAGGPEQFF
>.|TRBJ1-2|TRBV3-1/TRBV3-2|TRBD1
TGTGCCAGCAGCCAAGCCGGGACAGGGCCTAAAAAGAGTAATGGCTACACCTTC
CASSQAGTGPKKSNGYTF
>.|TRBJ2-7|TRBV19|.
TGTGCCAGTAGTATAGCGGCAGGCCCTGGTCAACCCTACGAGCAGTACTTC
CASSIAAGPGQPYEQYF
>.|TRBJ2-3|TRBV19|TRBD1
TGTGCCAGTACAGGGGGCTGGGATACGCAGTATTTT
CASTGGWDTQYF
>.|TRBJ2-1|TRBV3-1/TRBV3-2|.
TGTGCCAGCAGCCAAGTCGGCAGTGGCGAGGACACCGTCAATGAGCAGTTCTTC
CASSQVGSGEDTVNEQFF
>.|TRBJ1-2|TRBV5-1|TRBD1
TGCGCCAGCAGCTTGGTGGGACAGGGCCATGGCTACACCTTC
CASSLVGQGHGYTF
>.|TRBJ1-2|TRBV18|.
TGTGCCAGCTCGGACCGGGAGATCTATGGCTACACCTTC
CASSDREIYGYTF
>.|TRBJ2-5|TRBV11-2|TRBD1
TGTGCCAGCAGCCGGGACAGGGGAGAGACCCAGTACTTC
CASSRDRGETQYF
>.|TRBJ2-3|TRBV10-3|TRBD2
TGTGCCATCAGTGCCCTAGCGGGAGTCACAGATACGCAGTATTTT
CAISALAGVTDTQYF
>.|TRBJ2-1|TRBV7-2|TRBD1
TGTGCCAGCAGCTTTCGAACCGGGACAGGTACCAATGAGCAGTTCTTC
CASSFRTGTGTNEQFF
>once|TRBJ2-1|TRBV6-2/TRBV6-3|TRBD2
TGTGCCAGCAGTTACGGGGCTGGACTAGCGGACCTCCTGCGTGGGAATGAGCAGTTCTTC
CASSYGAGLADLLRGNEQFF
>.|TRBJ2-7|TRBV27|TRBD1
TGTGCCAGCAGTTCTGACAGGGGCCACGAGCAGTACTTC
CASSSDRGHEQYF
>.|TRBJ2-2|TRBV15|.
TGTGCCACCAGCCCGAGGGAAAGACCCACCGGGGAGCTGTTTTTT
CATSPRERPTGELFF
>.|TRBJ2-7|TRBV24-1|TRBD1
TGTGCCACCAGTGCCCCCGGGACAGGGGGCTACGAGCAGTACTTC
CATSAPGTGGYEQYF
>.|TRBJ2-3|TRBV24-1|.
TGTGCCACCAGTGATTTATCCAGGGAAGACACAGATACGCAGTATTTT
CATSDLSREDTDTQYF